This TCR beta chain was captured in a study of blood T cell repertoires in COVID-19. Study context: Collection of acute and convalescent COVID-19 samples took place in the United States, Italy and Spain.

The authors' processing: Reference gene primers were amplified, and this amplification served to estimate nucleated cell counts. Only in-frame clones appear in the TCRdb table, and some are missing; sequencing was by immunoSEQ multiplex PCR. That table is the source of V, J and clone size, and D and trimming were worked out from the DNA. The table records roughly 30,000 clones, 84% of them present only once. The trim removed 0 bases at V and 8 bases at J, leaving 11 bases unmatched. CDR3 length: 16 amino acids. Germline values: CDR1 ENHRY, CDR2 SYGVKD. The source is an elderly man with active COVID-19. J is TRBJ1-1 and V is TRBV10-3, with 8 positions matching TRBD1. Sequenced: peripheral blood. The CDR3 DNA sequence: TGTGCCATCAGTGAGTCCCCGGACAGGGTTTATTCCGAAGCTTTCTTT. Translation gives CAISESPDRVYSEAFF.